The rows below give T cell receptor beta chains drawn from one sample of a study of OX40 agonist ivuxolimab in advanced cancers. Generated by immunoSEQ multiplex PCR, the TCRdb table keeps only in-frame clones and is missing some. There are tens of thousands of clones in the sample; more than 70% occur only once, and 2.4% lies in the top ten. Specimen: CD4+ or CD8+ T cells sorted from blood, collected in a trial of the OX40 agonist ivuxolimab. The origin of the receptors is an adult with an advanced solid tumor such as melanoma, head and neck, liver or kidney cancer. CDR3s include the opening cysteine and the closing phenylalanine or tryptophan. D genes are given only for firm matches. Only some rows state a clone size, as once, few, many or a class for expanded clones.

V: TRBV27; size: NA; D: NA; J: TRBJ1-1; DNA: TGTGCCAGCAGTTTTTCGTACAGTTATGGTGAGGGCCCCACTGAAGCTTTCTTT; CDR3: CASSFSYSYGEGPTEAFF
V: TRBV7-8; size: NA; D: TRBD1; J: TRBJ1-1; DNA: TGTGCCAGCAGCCCCTCACAGGGGGGCGTCGCTGAAGCTTTCTTT; CDR3: CASSPSQGGVAEAFF
V: TRBV4-3; size: NA; D: NA; J: TRBJ1-1; DNA: TGCGCCAGCAGCCAAGCAAGGGACACTGAAGCTTTCTTT; CDR3: CASSQARDTEAFF
V: TRBV7-6; size: once; D: NA; J: TRBJ2-1; DNA: TGTGCCAGCAGTACCGGGACTGGAGCCTACAATGAGCAGTTCTTC; CDR3: CASSTGTGAYNEQFF
V: TRBV5-1; size: NA; D: NA; J: TRBJ1-1; DNA: TGCGCCAGCAGCTTGACGACGGCCAACACTGAAGCTTTCTTT; CDR3: CASSLTTANTEAFF
V: TRBV9; size: NA; D: TRBD2; J: TRBJ2-5; DNA: TGTGCCAGCAGCCCCCGACTAGCGGGAGGGCTGGGAGAGACCCAGTACTTC; CDR3: CASSPRLAGGLGETQYF
V: TRBV4-3; size: NA; D: TRBD1; J: TRBJ1-1; DNA: TGCGCCAGCAGCCAAGTCCACCACAGGGGCACTGAAGCTTTCTTT; CDR3: CASSQVHHRGTEAFF
V: TRBV4-3; size: few; D: TRBD2; J: TRBJ2-3; DNA: TGCGCCAGCAGCCAAGAAGCGGGGATTATAGATACGCAGTATTTT; CDR3: CASSQEAGIIDTQYF
V: TRBV7-3; size: NA; D: TRBD2; J: TRBJ2-1; DNA: TGTGCCAGCAGCCCAAGACTAGCGGGAGGAGGGGATGAGCAGTTCTTC; CDR3: CASSPRLAGGGDEQFF
V: TRBV2; size: NA; D: NA; J: TRBJ1-3; DNA: TGTGCCAGCAGTGTTGGTTGGAGGAAACACCATATATTT; CDR3: CASSVGWRKHHIF
V: TRBV6-5; size: once; D: TRBD1; J: TRBJ1-5; DNA: TGTGCCAGCAGTCCCCGGGCAGGGGGCCTCCAGCCCCAGCATTTT; CDR3: CASSPRAGGLQPQHF
V: TRBV10-2; size: NA; D: NA; J: TRBJ1-3; DNA: TGCGCCAGCAGTGGGACGCGTAGCTCTGGAAACACCATATATTTT; CDR3: CASSGTRSSGNTIYF
V: TRBV5-1; size: NA; D: NA; J: TRBJ2-5; DNA: TGCGCCAGCAGCCCGGGCCGGGAGACCCAGTACTTC; CDR3: CASSPGRETQYF
V: TRBV18; size: NA; D: NA; J: TRBJ1-5; DNA: TGTGCCAGCCTGCTCGATAGCAATCAGCCCCAGCATTTT; CDR3: CASLLDSNQPQHF
V: TRBV5-5; size: NA; D: TRBD2; J: TRBJ2-3; DNA: TGTGCCAGCAGCACGGACGGGACTAGCAGAAGCACAGATACGCAGTATTTT; CDR3: CASSTDGTSRSTDTQYF
V: TRBV12-5; size: NA; D: TRBD1; J: TRBJ1-1; DNA: TGTGCTAGTGGTACTCACAGGGGAAATTTAGGGTTTAACACTGAAGCTTTCTTT; CDR3: CASGTHRGNLGFNTEAFF
V: TRBV28; size: NA; D: NA; J: TRBJ2-3; DNA: TGTGCCAGCAGTGAACGGAATACGCAGTATTTT; CDR3: CASSERNTQYF
V: TRBV15; size: NA; D: NA; J: TRBJ2-5; DNA: TGTGCCACCAGCAGAGGGCGGTACCAAGAGACCCAGTACTTC; CDR3: CATSRGRYQETQYF
V: TRBV6-6; size: NA; D: NA; J: TRBJ2-3; DNA: TGTGCCAGCAGTTACACCACAGATACGCAGTATTTT; CDR3: CASSYTTDTQYF
V: TRBV7-8; size: NA; D: NA; J: TRBJ2-5; DNA: TGTGCCAGCAGCTTAGCCCTTCGGGAGACCCAGTACTTC; CDR3: CASSLALRETQYF
V: TRBV9; size: NA; D: NA; J: TRBJ2-5; DNA: TGTGCCAGCAGCCACCCGGACCAGGGAGGGACCCAGTACTTC; CDR3: CASSHPDQGGTQYF
V: TRBV29-1; size: NA; D: TRBD1; J: TRBJ1-2; DNA: TGCAGCGTCACACCAGGGGGTAGTGGCTACACCTTC; CDR3: CSVTPGGSGYTF
V: TRBV7-9; size: NA; D: NA; J: TRBJ1-1; DNA: TGTGCCAGCAGCTTAGGAGGGGGAGGCGGGAGGACTGAAGCTTTCTTT; CDR3: CASSLGGGGGRTEAFF
V: TRBV7-2; size: NA; D: TRBD2; J: TRBJ2-1; DNA: TGTGCCAGCAGCTTAGCCCCCCCTAGCGGGGTCGGTATAGGTGGGAAGTTCTTC; CDR3: CASSLAPPSGVGIGGKFF